This T cell receptor (beta chain) is drawn from a study of T cell repertoires in cytomegalovirus infection. This CDR3 region has 14 residues. Germline V lookup: CDR1 MNHEY, CDR2 SMNVEV (reference sequence). V shed 8 bases, J shed 4 bases, and the junction held 8 bases outside the gene matches. TCRdb analysed the reads with MiXCR anew, one entry per CDR3 protein. The sample yields roughly 220,000 distinct CDR3 sequences, around 35% seen once. This clonotype occurred a few times. Its antigen is still unknown. The receptor's source is a human donor in good health (CMV status not recorded). Some clones in this sample may be carry-over from other donors' samples. V gene TRBV27 combines with J gene TRBJ2-1; 7 bases are a match to TRBD1. The sample in question was CD8+ T cells from cultured PBMCs, obtained from culture after CMV antigen stimulation. In DNA, the CDR3 is TGTGCCAGCGGGACCGACAGGGTTTACAATGAGCAGTTCTTC. Its translation: CASGTDRVYNEQFF.